What follows describes a single TCR beta chain. The sample comes from a study of blood T cell repertoires in COVID-19. The CDR3 is 14 amino acids. CDR1 is GTSNPN and CDR2 is SVGIG in the germline V gene (reference sequence). The V segment lost 0 bases and the J segment 10 bases; nucleotides outside the gene matches: 4. The data were produced by immunoSEQ multiplex PCR, yet TCRdb's version contains in-frame clones alone and is incomplete. The sample records about 260,000 clones, approximately 89% being singletons. Material for sequencing was peripheral blood. The chain joins TRBV30 to TRBJ1-4, with 11 bases identical to TRBD1. This TCR was sampled from a woman in her sixties or seventies with COVID-19, enrolled during active disease. In DNA, the CDR3 is TGTGCCTGGAGTGTTGGGACAGGGGGTTTAAAACTGTTTTTT. Translating gives CAWSVGTGGLKLFF.